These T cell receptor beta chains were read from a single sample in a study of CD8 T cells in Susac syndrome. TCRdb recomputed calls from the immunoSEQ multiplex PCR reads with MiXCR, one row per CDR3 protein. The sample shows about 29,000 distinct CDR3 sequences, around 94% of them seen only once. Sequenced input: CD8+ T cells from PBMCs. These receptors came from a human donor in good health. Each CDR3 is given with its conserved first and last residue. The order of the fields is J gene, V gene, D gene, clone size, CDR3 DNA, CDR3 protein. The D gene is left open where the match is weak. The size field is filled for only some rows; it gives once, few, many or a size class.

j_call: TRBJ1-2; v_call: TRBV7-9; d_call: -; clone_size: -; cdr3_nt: TGTGCCAGCAGCTTGATAGGGCGTGATGGCTACACCTTC; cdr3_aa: CASSLIGRDGYTF
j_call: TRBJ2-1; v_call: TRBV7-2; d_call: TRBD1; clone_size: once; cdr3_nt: TGTGCCAGCAGCCATACAGGGGGCGGGTTTTGGCCCAATGAGCAGTTCTTC; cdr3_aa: CASSHTGGGFWPNEQFF
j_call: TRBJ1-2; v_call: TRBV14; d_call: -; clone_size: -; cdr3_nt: TGTGCCAGCAGCTCGGACTTCGAGGATAACTATGGCTACACCTTC; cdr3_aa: CASSSDFEDNYGYTF
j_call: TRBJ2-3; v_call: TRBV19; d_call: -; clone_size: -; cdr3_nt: TGTGCCAGTAGCCCCGCCAGGGTATACACAGATACGCAGTATTTT; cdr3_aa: CASSPARVYTDTQYF
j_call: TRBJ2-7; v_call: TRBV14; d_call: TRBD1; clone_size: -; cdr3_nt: TGTGCCAGCAGCCGAGAGCCCCGACAGGGGGGGGCCTACGAGCAGTACTTC; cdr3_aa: CASSREPRQGGAYEQYF
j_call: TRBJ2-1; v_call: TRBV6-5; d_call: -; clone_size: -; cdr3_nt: TGTGCCAGCAGTACAGGGGCAGGGGGGTACAATGAGCAGTTCTTC; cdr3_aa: CASSTGAGGYNEQFF
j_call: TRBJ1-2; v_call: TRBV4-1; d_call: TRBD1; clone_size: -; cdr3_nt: TGCGCCAGCAGCCACAAGATGACAGGGAAAAGAGGCTACACCTTC; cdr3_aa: CASSHKMTGKRGYTF
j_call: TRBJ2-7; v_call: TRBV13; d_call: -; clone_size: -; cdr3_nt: TGTGCCAGCAGCTTAGAAGGTTCGAGCTCCTACGAGCAGTACTTC; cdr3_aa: CASSLEGSSSYEQYF
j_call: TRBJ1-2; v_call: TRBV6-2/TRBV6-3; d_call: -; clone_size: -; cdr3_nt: TGTGCCAGCAGTCCGGACAGTAATGGCTACACCTTC; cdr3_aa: CASSPDSNGYTF
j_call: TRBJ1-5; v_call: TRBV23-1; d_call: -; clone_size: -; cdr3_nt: TGCGCCAGCAGTCAATCGAGGATTTATAGCAATCAGCCCCAGCATTTT; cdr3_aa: CASSQSRIYSNQPQHF
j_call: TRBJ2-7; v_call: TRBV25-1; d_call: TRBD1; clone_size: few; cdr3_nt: TGTGCCAGCTGCGGGACAGGGGACTACGAGCAGTACTTC; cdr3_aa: CASCGTGDYEQYF
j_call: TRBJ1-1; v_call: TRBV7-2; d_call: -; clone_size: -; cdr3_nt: TGTGCCAGCGTCCCGCAACGACGCCGGGACACTGAAGCTTTCTTT; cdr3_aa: CASVPQRRRDTEAFF